The 19 T cell receptor beta chains below were found in one sample sequenced in a study of T cells in Graves' hyperthyroidism and ophthalmopathy. TCR beta CDR3 sequences were amplified from RNA transcripts. Initially, a first-round RT-PCR of the TCR CDR3 employed the HTBI primer set. TCRdb re-called the multiplex PCR reads through MiXCR, storing one row per CDR3 protein. The table records around 600,000 distinct CDR3 sequences, around a sixth of them present only once. Input material: blood. Receptors were obtained from a woman between 25 and 40 years old with Graves' hyperthyroidism.

With respect to this clonotype: Given a much more abundant clone one base away, this may be a read error. The chain has TRBV24-1 and TRBJ2-5; D is uncertain. The CDR3 spans 14 residues. The V gene's germline CDR1 is KGHDR and CDR2 SFDVKD. The CDR3 loop is CATSDLDGKETRYF. CDR3 DNA: TGTGCCACCAGTGATCTGGACGGAAAAGAGACCCGGTACTTC.

The CDR3 loop reads CASSAGHNSYNEQFF. In DNA form, the CDR3 reads TGTGCCAGCAGCGCGGGGCATAATTCCTACAATGAGCAGTTCTTC. The chain carries TRBV9 and TRBJ2-1, with D possibly called TRBD1 or TRBD2 (5 bases each). Germline lookup yields CDR1 SGDLS and CDR2 YYNGEE. Trimming took 3 bases from V and 1 from J, leaving 11 bases between them. This CDR3 comprises 15 residues.

The chain carries TRBV5-6 and TRBJ2-5; 9 bases line up with TRBD1. Germline-derived CDR1 and CDR2 are SGHDT and YYEEEE. Germline trimming cut 3 bases from V and 0 bases from J; bases unmatched to any gene: 6. The CDR3 is made up of 16 amino acids. CDR3 protein: CASSYGTGTYQETQYF. As DNA, the CDR3 is TGTGCCAGCAGCTACGGGACAGGGACTTACCAAGAGACCCAGTACTTC. The full variable domain, its missing parts supplied by reference TRBV5-6 and TRBJ2-5, is DAGVTQSPTHLIKTRGQQVTLRCSPKSGHDTVSWYQQALGQGPQFIFQYYEEEERQRGNFPDRFSGHQFPNYSSELNVNALLLGDSALYLCASSYGTGTYQETQYFGPGTRLLVL.

The table lists this clonotype with many counts. The rearrangement links TRBV24-1 to TRBJ2-2, with D perhaps matching TRBD1 (5 bases). Germline-derived CDR1 and CDR2 are KGHDR and SFDVKD. V was shortened by 9 bases and J by 5 bases, with 12 bases between the two germline ends. The CDR3 length is 13 residues. The CDR3 bases are TGTGCCACCGCCGACAGAGCTACCGGGGAGCTGTTTTTT. This translates into CATADRATGELFF.

The gene calls are TRBV12-3 or TRBV12-4 and TRBJ2-3, with 15 positions matching TRBD2. Unmatched junction bases numbered 3, after V lost 4 bases and J lost 4 bases. The CDR3 spans 16 residues. CDR3 sequence reads: CASSSGLAGGADTQYF. The CDR3 region has the DNA TGTGCCAGCAGTTCCGGACTAGCGGGAGGGGCAGATACGCAGTATTTT.

This clonotype came up many times. J is TRBJ2-7 and V is TRBV7-7; D ambiguous. Trimming stripped 1 base from V and 5 bases from J, with 9 bases between. The V gene's germline CDR1 is SSHAT and CDR2 FNYEAQ (reference sequence). This CDR3 comprises 13 residues. As DNA, the CDR3 is TGTGCCAGCAGCTTAGGGCTCGCACACGAGCAGTACTTC. It is translated as CASSLGLAHEQYF.

Written as DNA, the CDR3 is TGTGCCAGTAGTATCGTCCTCGCAGGGGAGGTTGAAGCTTTCTTT. This codes for CASSIVLAGEVEAFF. This sequence joins TRBV19 and TRBJ1-1, with a possible D match to TRBD1 (6 bases). V dropped 3 bases and J dropped 7 bases, with 18 bases sitting between them. The V gene's germline CDR1 is LNHDA and CDR2 SQIVND (reference sequence). This CDR3 spans 15 amino acids.

There are many counts of this clonotype. V is TRBV30 and J is TRBJ1-6; no firm D call. The CDR3 covers 17 residues. Trimming cost V 1 base and J 0 bases, with 13 bases left between them. The V gene's germline CDR1 is GTSNPN and CDR2 SVGIG (reference sequence). CDR3 amino acids: CAWSARTGSSYNSPLHF. In DNA, the CDR3 is TGTGCCTGGAGTGCGAGGACCGGCAGCTCCTATAATTCACCCCTCCACTTT.

The gene calls are TRBV7-2 and TRBJ2-7, with D possibly matching TRBD2 (6 bases). Trimming removed 1 base from V and 0 bases from J, with 13 bases in between. This CDR3 spans 16 amino acids. Germline V CDR1 and CDR2: SGHTA, FQGNSA. The CDR3 spells CASSLVGSGVSYEQYF. The CDR3 DNA follows: TGTGCCAGCAGCTTAGTGGGATCGGGAGTCTCCTACGAGCAGTACTTC.

This clonotype has a count of ten or more. The chain has TRBV11-1 and TRBJ2-1; maybe TRBD1 (5 bases). The V and J ends lost 5 bases and 0 bases respectively, with 17 bases between them. The germline V gene has CDR1 SGHAT and CDR2 FQDESV (reference sequence). The CDR3 has 17 residues. The CDR3 bases are TGTGCCAGCAGCAAGGGGCTCCCTGTGAGCTCCTACAATGAGCAGTTCTTC. It yields the protein CASSKGLPVSSYNEQFF.

To note about this clonotype: With a much larger clone just one base away, this may be a read error. The chain combines TRBV5-1 with TRBJ1-1; 7 bases are a match to TRBD1. Looked up from germline, CDR1 is SGHRS and CDR2 is YFSETQ. The CDR3 runs to 14 residues. CDR3 amino acids: CASSAPGQNTEASF. CDR3 nucleotide sequence: TGCGCCAGCAGCGCGCCGGGACAGAACACTGAAGCTTCCTTT.

V is TRBV7-9 and J is TRBJ2-7, with 7 positions matching TRBD1. CDR1 SEHNR and CDR2 FQNEAQ come from the germline V gene (reference sequence). This CDR3 is 12 amino acids long. Trimming cost V 5 bases and J 8 bases; bases outside gene matches: 6. The CDR3 sequence is CASSKMDRQQYF. For the CDR3, the DNA is TGTGCCAGCAGCAAGATGGACAGGCAGCAGTACTTC.

The table lists this clonotype with a count of one. This rearrangement joins TRBV20-1 to TRBJ2-2, with TRBD1 matching over 7 bases. CDR1 and CDR2 (germline): DFQATT, SNEGSKA (reference sequence). This CDR3 is 15 amino acids long. J gave up 4 bases and V 0 bases, and 5 bases lay outside the gene matches. The CDR3 reads CSARERGGGTGELFF. CDR3 DNA sequence: TGCAGTGCTAGAGAGAGAGGGGGCGGCACCGGGGAGCTGTTTTTT.

In its sample, this clonotype was seen many times. The chain is built from TRBV2 and TRBJ1-4; D is undetermined. Between the trimmed V and J ends, which lost 5 bases and 6 bases, there was a span of 13 bases. The CDR3 consists of 14 residues. CDR1 and CDR2 (germline): SNHLY, FYNNEI. This chain's CDR3 is CASSRRTIYEKLFF. In DNA, the CDR3 is TGTGCCAGCAGTAGACGGACTATCTATGAAAAACTGTTTTTT.

In its sample, this clonotype was seen many times. This chain joins TRBV20-1 and TRBJ2-7; 7 bases match TRBD2. Germline CDR1 reads DFQATT; CDR2 reads SNEGSKA (reference sequence). CDR3 length: 14 residues. V shed 6 bases and J 3 bases; nucleotides not matched to a gene: 11. CDR3 nucleotides: TGCAGTGCAACCCCTAGCGGAGCACTCTACGAGCAGTACTTC. Translation gives CSATPSGALYEQYF.

This clonotype was counted many times. This sequence joins TRBV6-6 and TRBJ1-2, with D tentatively TRBD1 (5 bases). Germline values: CDR1 MNHNY, CDR2 SVGAGI (reference sequence). The germline V and J ends were trimmed by 2 bases and 1 base, with 11 bases remaining between them. This CDR3 is 15 amino acids long. The CDR3 sequence is CASSYLQGGNYGYTF. Here the CDR3 DNA reads TGTGCCAGCAGTTACCTCCAGGGTGGTAACTATGGCTACACCTTC.

In its sample, this clonotype was seen many times. The chain links TRBV11-2 to TRBJ2-1; 10 nucleotides align to TRBD2. This CDR3 contains 14 residues. The trim removed 7 bases at V and 9 bases at J, leaving 9 bases unmatched. The germline V gene has CDR1 SGHAT and CDR2 FQNNGV. The CDR3 is CASNSLAGALEQFF. In DNA, the CDR3 is TGTGCCAGCAATTCCCTAGCGGGAGCACTTGAGCAGTTCTTC. The full variable domain, completed using reference TRBV11-2 and TRBJ2-1, is EAGVAQSPRYKIIEKRQSVAFWCNPISGHATLYWYQQILGQGPKLLIQFQNNGVVDDSQLPKDRFSAERLKGVDSTLKIQPAKLEDSAVYLCASNSLAGALEQFFGPGTRLTVL.

This clonotype was recorded at least ten times. The V and J genes are TRBV30 and TRBJ1-5, with 8 positions matching TRBD1. Germline lookup yields CDR1 GTSNPN and CDR2 SVGIG (reference sequence). This CDR3 is built from 16 residues. V was clipped by 4 bases and J by 2 bases; unmatched bases: 10. CDR3: CAWKPPMTGGNQPQHF. The CDR3 DNA follows: TGTGCCTGGAAACCCCCGATGACAGGGGGCAATCAGCCCCAGCATTTT.

CDR3 DNA: TGTGCCAGCAGTGAAGCCCGGTCACCCGAGGGGTATAATGAGCAGTTCTTC. Protein sequence: CASSEARSPEGYNEQFF. The chain is built from TRBV2 and TRBJ2-1, with D possibly being TRBD1 or TRBD2 (5 bases each). Germline V gene lookup returns CDR1 SNHLY and CDR2 FYNNEI. The ends were cut back, 0 bases at V and 7 bases at J, with 19 bases in the middle. The CDR3 spans 17 residues.